The 21 T cell receptor beta chains below all came from one sample that was sequenced in a study of shared clonotypes between healthy human individuals. Assay used: immunoSEQ multiplex PCR; TCRdb lists only in-frame clones, some missing. The sample lists nearly 1 million clones, 76% occurring once. Sequencing used memory CD4+ T cells sorted from blood. Documented subset: CD45RA-negative fraction. Source of these receptors: a man between 18 and 35 years old in good health.

The V call is TRBV6-6, the J call TRBJ1-2, with TRBD1 matching over 8 bases. The germline V gene has CDR1 MNHNY and CDR2 SVGAGI (reference sequence). V gave up 6 bases and J gave up 4 bases; unmatched junction bases: 1. This CDR3 is 12 amino acids long. CDR3 sequence (DNA): TGTGCCAGCAGACAGGGGGGCTATGGCTACACCTTC. Amino acid sequence: CASRQGGYGYTF.

The V and J genes are TRBV7-9 and TRBJ1-5; 7 bases align to TRBD1. The germline CDR1 and CDR2 sequences are SEHNR and FQNEAQ (reference sequence). This CDR3 has 16 residues. V shed 3 bases and J 0 bases; nucleotides not matched to a gene: 5. The CDR3 DNA reads as TGTGCCAGCAGCTTCGGGGACAGAAATAGCAATCAGCCCCAGCATTTT. Translated, it gives CASSFGDRNSNQPQHF.

This clone turned up a few times. This chain joins TRBV9 and TRBJ1-4; maybe TRBD1 (5 bases). Germline V gene data show CDR1 as SGDLS and CDR2 as YYNGEE. V lost 4 bases, J lost 10 bases, and 14 bases lay in between. The CDR3 is made up of 13 amino acids. The CDR3 region is CASSPRRGGKLFF. In DNA form, the CDR3 reads TGTGCCAGCAGCCCCCGTCGCGGGGGAAAACTGTTTTTT.

The chain carries TRBV11-1 and TRBJ2-6; D is uncertain. Germline V gene lookup returns CDR1 SGHAT and CDR2 FQDESV (reference sequence). V was cut by 5 bases and J by 2 bases, with 13 bases left in between. The CDR3 length is 16 residues. The CDR3 is CASSPKVAAGANVLTF. CDR3 nucleotides: TGTGCCAGCAGCCCCAAAGTGGCAGCTGGGGCCAACGTCCTGACTTTC.

The CDR3 nucleotides are TGTGCCTGGAGTCCCTATAAGGGGATTCAAGAGACCCAGTACTTC. It codes for CAWSPYKGIQETQYF. V gene TRBV30 combines with J gene TRBJ2-5, with D perhaps TRBD1 (5 bases). With 2 bases removed from V and 2 bases from J, the gap between germline ends came to 15 bases. The CDR3 covers 15 residues. Germline assignment: CDR1 GTSNPN and CDR2 SVGIG (reference sequence).

This clone was detected a few times. This chain connects TRBV30 to TRBJ2-4; D perhaps matches TRBD2 (5 bases). V was cut by 0 bases and J by 1 base, with 13 bases left in between. Per the germline V gene, CDR1 is GTSNPN and CDR2 is SVGIG (reference sequence). CDR3 size: 16 residues. CDR3 protein: CAWSVVMRGAKNIQYF. CDR3 DNA: TGTGCCTGGAGTGTGGTAATGAGAGGGGCCAAAAACATTCAGTACTTC.

This CDR3 is CASSVGQVTGNSPLHF. DNA for the CDR3: TGTGCCAGCAGCGTAGGGCAGGTCACCGGGAATTCACCCCTCCACTTT. This chain joins TRBV9 and TRBJ1-6; D uncertain. Trimming shortened V by 0 bases and J by 7 bases, and 14 bases separated the two germline ends. There are 16 residues in the CDR3. Germline-derived CDR1 and CDR2 are SGDLS and YYNGEE.

Points on this clone: This same CDR3 is encoded by further DNA sequences in the sample. This chain connects TRBV9 to TRBJ1-6, with a weak D call TRBD1 (6 bases). Trimming left V 0 bases short and J 4 bases short, with 8 bases between. Germline loops: CDR1 SGDLS, CDR2 YYNGEE. The CDR3 is made up of 15 amino acids. CDR3 coding DNA: TGTGCCAGCAGCGTAGAGACAGGTTATAATTCACCCCTCCACTTT. Its translation: CASSVETGYNSPLHF.

CDR3: CASSEVYYEQYF. As DNA, the CDR3 is TGTGCCAGCAGTGAAGTCTACTACGAGCAGTACTTC. The chain combines TRBV6-1 with TRBJ2-7; D is undetermined. Trimming took off 1 base at V and 3 bases at J, with 4 bases between the two ends. The CDR3 has 12 residues. Germline CDR1 MNHNS, CDR2 SASEGT.

The chain has TRBV30 and TRBJ2-1, with 7 bases aligning to TRBD1. In germline, CDR1 is GTSNPN, CDR2 SVGIG (reference sequence). The trim removed 2 bases at V and 10 bases at J, leaving 11 bases unmatched. The CDR3 has 14 residues. The CDR3 spells CAWSRRDRRGEQFF. CDR3 DNA: TGTGCCTGGAGTCGACGGGACAGACGGGGCGAGCAGTTCTTC.

Regarding this clone: This same CDR3 is encoded by further DNA sequences in the sample. The chain joins TRBV4-1 to TRBJ2-1; the D gene is possibly TRBD2 (6 bases). The V gene lost 0 bases and the J gene lost 0 bases, with 9 bases spanning the gap. Germline values: CDR1 MGHRA, CDR2 YSYEKL. CDR3 length: 16 residues. CDR3 protein: CASSQDAGSSYNEQFF. For the CDR3, the DNA is TGCGCCAGCAGCCAAGATGCCGGGAGCTCCTACAATGAGCAGTTCTTC.

This clone was counted only a few times. The chain recombines TRBV7-6 with TRBJ1-4; tentative D call: TRBD1 (5 bases). The V and J ends lost 3 bases and 6 bases respectively, with 11 bases between them. Germline CDR1 reads SGHVS; CDR2 reads FNYEAQ. The CDR3 has 14 amino acids. The CDR3 sequence is CASSLKGLHEKLFF. For the CDR3, the DNA is TGTGCCAGCAGCTTGAAGGGACTGCATGAAAAACTGTTTTTT.

This clone was observed a single time. V is TRBV6-5 and J is TRBJ2-7; weak D call: TRBD1 (6 bases). V shed 4 bases and J shed 7 bases, with 14 bases lying between them. Per germline, CDR1 MNHEY and CDR2 SVGAGI. The CDR3 has 13 amino acids. In nucleotides, the CDR3 is TGTGCCAGCAGTTCCGGGACACCCGGAGAGCAGTACTTC. Protein: CASSSGTPGEQYF.

This clone was found many times. J is TRBJ1-2 and V is TRBV11-2; D unclear. The CDR3 runs to 12 residues. CDR1 is SGHAT, CDR2 FQNNGV, per germline. Trimming stripped 5 bases from V and 6 bases from J, with 10 bases between. The CDR3, as DNA: TGTGCCAGCAGCCCCAATTTGGATGGCTACACCTTC. It yields the protein CASSPNLDGYTF.

This clone was observed a single time. The chain links TRBV7-3 to TRBJ2-5; 8 nucleotides line up with TRBD2. Germline CDR1 SGHTA, CDR2 FQGTGA. V shed 5 bases and J 2 bases; nucleotides not matched to a gene: 4. The CDR3 spans 14 residues. CDR3 DNA: TGTGCCAGCAGCCCAACTAGCGGTCAAGAGACCCAGTACTTC. It encodes CASSPTSGQETQYF.

The rearrangement links TRBV9 to TRBJ2-2; tentatively, D is TRBD1 or TRBD2 (5 bases each). Trimming pared 0 bases from V and 1 base from J, leaving 10 bases between. From germline, CDR1 is SGDLS and CDR2 YYNGEE. This CDR3 is built from 16 residues. The CDR3 nucleotides read TGTGCCAGCAGCGTAGAGAGGGGTCTGAACACCGGGGAGCTGTTTTTT. It codes for CASSVERGLNTGELFF.

This chain joins TRBV6-6 and TRBJ1-1; no firm D call. This CDR3 has 14 amino acids. Germline V lookup: CDR1 MNHNY, CDR2 SVGAGI (reference sequence). V gave up 6 bases and J gave up 1 base, with 12 bases separating them. CDR3 amino acids: CASSSYRGNTEAFF. CDR3 nucleotide sequence: TGTGCCAGCAGCTCCTACCGTGGGAACACTGAAGCTTTCTTT.

This clone was counted between two and nine times. This chain links TRBV19 with TRBJ2-4, with D maybe TRBD2 (5 bases). Trimming shortened V by 10 bases and J by 6 bases, and 13 bases separated the two germline ends. The CDR3 contains 12 residues. Germline loops: CDR1 LNHDA, CDR2 SQIVND (reference sequence). DNA of the CDR3: TGTGCCACCGCACTAGTTGGAAACATTCAGTACTTC. Translated: CATALVGNIQYF.

J is TRBJ1-3 and V is TRBV5-4; possible D gene TRBD1, 6 bases. The CDR3 is 17 residues long. Germline V lookup: CDR1 SGHNT, CDR2 YYREEE (reference sequence). Deletions cut 2 bases from V and 0 bases from J, with 15 bases between. The CDR3 here is CASSLRQGLFSGNTIYF. In DNA form, the CDR3 reads TGTGCCAGCAGCTTAAGGCAGGGGCTTTTCTCTGGAAACACCATATATTTT.

CDR3 nucleotide sequence: TGCGCCAGCAGCTTGGCCAGACAGGGGGTTGAGCAGTACTTC. It encodes CASSLARQGVEQYF. The chain combines TRBV5-1 with TRBJ2-7, with 9 nucleotides matching TRBD1. The CDR3 totals 14 residues. V shed 0 bases and J 7 bases; nucleotides not matched to a gene: 5. The germline V gene encodes CDR1 SGHRS and CDR2 YFSETQ.

The chain carries TRBV28 and TRBJ2-2; a possible D gene is TRBD1 (5 bases). The germline V and J ends were trimmed by 2 bases and 5 bases, with 6 bases remaining between them. The germline V gene encodes CDR1 MDHEN and CDR2 SYDVKM. The CDR3 is made up of 13 amino acids. CDR3: CASSLQGTGELFF. The CDR3 coding sequence is TGTGCCAGCAGTTTACAGGGAACCGGGGAGCTGTTTTTT. Based on the CDR3 plus reference TRBV28 and TRBJ2-2, the full variable domain is DVKVTQSSRYLVKRTGEKVFLECVQDMDHENMFWYRQDPGLGLRLIYFSYDVKMKEKGDIPEGYSVSREKKERFSLILESASTNQTSMYLCASSLQGTGELFFGEGSRLTVL.